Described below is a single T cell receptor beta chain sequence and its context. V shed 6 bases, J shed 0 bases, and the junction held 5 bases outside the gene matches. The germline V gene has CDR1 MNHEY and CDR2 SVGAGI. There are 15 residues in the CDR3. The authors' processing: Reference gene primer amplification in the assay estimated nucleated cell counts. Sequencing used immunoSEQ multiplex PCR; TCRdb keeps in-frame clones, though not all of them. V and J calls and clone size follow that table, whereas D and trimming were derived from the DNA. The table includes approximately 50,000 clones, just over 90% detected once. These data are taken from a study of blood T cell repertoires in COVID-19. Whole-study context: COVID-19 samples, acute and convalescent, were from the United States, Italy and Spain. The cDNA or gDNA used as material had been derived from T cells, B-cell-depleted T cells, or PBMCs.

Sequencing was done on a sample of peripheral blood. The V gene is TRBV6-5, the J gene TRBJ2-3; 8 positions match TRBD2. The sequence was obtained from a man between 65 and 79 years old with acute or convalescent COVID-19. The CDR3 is CASRLSGTSTDTQYF. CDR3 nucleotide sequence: TGTGCCAGCAGACTTAGCGGGACTAGCACAGATACGCAGTATTTT.